A selection of T cell receptor beta chains follows, all from one sample in a study of T-cell reconstitution after alpha-beta-depleted transplantation in children. From the PCR reads, TCRdb called clonotypes with MiXCR, one entry per CDR3 protein. The data show around 800,000 distinct CDR3 sequences, less than 20% seen once. The material was PBMCs, mostly from graft donor cells, obtained 360 days after TCRalphabeta/CD19-depleted stem cell transplant. The receptors were gathered from a male patient aged 10-17 years who had a stem cell transplant for acute lymphoblastic leukemia, so the T cells may come from the graft donor. Each CDR3 is given without its conserved first and last residue. D genes are given only for firm matches. Some rows mark clone size as missing; the rest say once, few, many or name a class of expanded clone.

clone_size,v_call,d_call,j_call,cdr3_aa
NA,TRBV15,TRBD2,TRBJ2-1,ATSSGTRTTYNEQF
few,TRBV6-2/TRBV6-3,TRBD2,TRBJ2-5,ASSPLGRGSVAGGRETQY
few,TRBV20-1,TRBD2,TRBJ2-1,SPGGREVLNEQF
few,TRBV24-1,NA,TRBJ2-5,ATSVSTGEPSETQY
many,TRBV11-1,NA,TRBJ1-1,ASSLYVNTEAF
NA,TRBV5-1,NA,TRBJ2-5,ASSWNLGGRETQY
many,TRBV4-2,NA,TRBJ1-1,ASSHNYFRESVDTEAF
few,TRBV20-1,NA,TRBJ2-5,CARDIDRVQETQY
NA,TRBV12-3/TRBV12-4,TRBD1,TRBJ1-2,ASTFFPQQRTGGWYT
NA,TRBV12-3/TRBV12-4,NA,TRBJ1-5,ASTLGGRQPQH
many,TRBV24-1,NA,TRBJ2-3,ATSDLVGSDTQY
many,TRBV29-1,TRBD1,TRBJ1-2,SFYRGANYGYT
few,TRBV24-1,NA,TRBJ2-3,ATSGGDYLEDTQY
NA,TRBV9,NA,TRBJ2-7,ASSVSPNTNYEQY